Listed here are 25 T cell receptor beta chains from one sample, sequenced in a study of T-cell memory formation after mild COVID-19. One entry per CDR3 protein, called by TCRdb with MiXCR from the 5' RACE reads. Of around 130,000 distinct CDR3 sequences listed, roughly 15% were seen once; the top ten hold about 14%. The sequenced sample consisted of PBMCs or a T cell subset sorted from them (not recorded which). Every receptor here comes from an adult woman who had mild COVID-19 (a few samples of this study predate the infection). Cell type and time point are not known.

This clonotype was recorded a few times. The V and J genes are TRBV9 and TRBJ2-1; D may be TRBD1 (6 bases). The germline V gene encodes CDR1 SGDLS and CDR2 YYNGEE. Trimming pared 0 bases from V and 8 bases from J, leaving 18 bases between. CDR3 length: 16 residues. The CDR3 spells CASSVALGAGLDEQFF. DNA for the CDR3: TGTGCCAGCAGCGTAGCTTTGGGGGCGGGTTTGGATGAGCAGTTCTTC.

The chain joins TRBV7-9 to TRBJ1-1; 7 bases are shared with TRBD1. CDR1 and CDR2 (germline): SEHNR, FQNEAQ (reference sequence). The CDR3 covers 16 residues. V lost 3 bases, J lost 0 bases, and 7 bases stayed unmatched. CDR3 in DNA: TGTGCCAGCAGCTTTGGGCAGGGGGGAATGAACACTGAAGCTTTCTTT. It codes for CASSFGQGGMNTEAFF.

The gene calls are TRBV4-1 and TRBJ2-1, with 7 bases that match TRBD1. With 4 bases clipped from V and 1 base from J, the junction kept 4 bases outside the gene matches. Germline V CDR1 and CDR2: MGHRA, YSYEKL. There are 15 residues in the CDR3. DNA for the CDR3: TGCGCCAGCAGCCGAGCAGGGGGATCCTACAATGAGCAGTTCTTC. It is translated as CASSRAGGSYNEQFF.

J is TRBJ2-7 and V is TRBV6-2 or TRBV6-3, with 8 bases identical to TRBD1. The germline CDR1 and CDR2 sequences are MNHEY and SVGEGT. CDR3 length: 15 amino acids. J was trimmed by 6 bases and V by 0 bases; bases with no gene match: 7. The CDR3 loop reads CASSYSRTGPREQYF. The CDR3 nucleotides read TGTGCCAGCAGTTACTCGAGGACAGGGCCTCGCGAGCAGTACTTC.

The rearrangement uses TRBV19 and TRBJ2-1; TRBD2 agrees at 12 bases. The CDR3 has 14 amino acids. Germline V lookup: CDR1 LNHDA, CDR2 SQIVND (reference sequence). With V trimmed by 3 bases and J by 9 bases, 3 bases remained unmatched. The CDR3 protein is CASSIRTSGIEQFF. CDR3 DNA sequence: TGTGCCAGTAGTATCAGGACTAGCGGGATTGAGCAGTTCTTC.

CDR3 in amino acids: CASSLGVGGGDTEAFF. For the CDR3, the DNA is TGTGCCAGCAGCTTAGGAGTGGGGGGCGGCGACACTGAAGCTTTCTTT. The chain joins TRBV7-9 to TRBJ1-1; D is perhaps TRBD1 (6 bases). The V end was cut by 1 base, the J end by 3 bases, with 15 bases between. CDR1 is SEHNR, CDR2 FQNEAQ, per germline (reference sequence). This CDR3 comprises 16 residues. The whole variable domain, filled in from reference TRBV7-9 and TRBJ1-1, reads DTGVSQNPRHKITKRGQNVTFRCDPISEHNRLYWYRQTLGQGPEFLTYFQNEAQLEKSRLLSDRFSAERPKGSFSTLEIQRTEQGDSAMYLCASSLGVGGGDTEAFFGQGTRLTVV.

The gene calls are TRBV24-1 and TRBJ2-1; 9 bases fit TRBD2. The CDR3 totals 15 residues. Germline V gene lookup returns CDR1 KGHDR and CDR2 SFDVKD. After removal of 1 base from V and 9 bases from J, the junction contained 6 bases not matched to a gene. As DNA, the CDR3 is TGTGCCACCAGTGATTTTAGCGGGAGTAGGGTTGAGCAGTTCTTC. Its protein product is CATSDFSGSRVEQFF.

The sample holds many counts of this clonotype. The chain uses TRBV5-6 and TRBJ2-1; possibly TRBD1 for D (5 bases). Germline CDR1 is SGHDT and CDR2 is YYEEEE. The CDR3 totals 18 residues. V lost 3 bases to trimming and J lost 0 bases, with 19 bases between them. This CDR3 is CASSSFRSQAYSYNEQFF. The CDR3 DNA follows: TGTGCCAGCAGCTCGTTTCGCTCACAGGCCTACTCCTACAATGAGCAGTTCTTC.

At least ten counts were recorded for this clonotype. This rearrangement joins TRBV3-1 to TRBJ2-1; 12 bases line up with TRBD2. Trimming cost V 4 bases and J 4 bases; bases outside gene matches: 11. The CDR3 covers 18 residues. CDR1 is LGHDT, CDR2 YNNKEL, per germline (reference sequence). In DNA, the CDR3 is TGTGCCAGCAGCCCTAGGACTAGCGGGACTCCTCCTTACAATGAGCAGTTCTTC. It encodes CASSPRTSGTPPYNEQFF.

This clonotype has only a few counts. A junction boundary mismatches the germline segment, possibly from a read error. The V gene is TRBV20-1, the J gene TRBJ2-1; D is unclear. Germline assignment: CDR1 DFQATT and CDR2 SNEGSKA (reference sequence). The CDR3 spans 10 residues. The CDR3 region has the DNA TGCAGCGCTAAAAAGGATGAGCAGTTCTTC. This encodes CSAKKDEQFF.

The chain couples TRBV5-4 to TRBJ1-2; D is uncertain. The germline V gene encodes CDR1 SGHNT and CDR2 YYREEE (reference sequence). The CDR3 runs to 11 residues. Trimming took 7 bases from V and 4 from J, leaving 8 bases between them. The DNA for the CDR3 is TGTGCCAGCGGAGGCTTCTATGGCTACACCTTC. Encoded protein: CASGGFYGYTF.

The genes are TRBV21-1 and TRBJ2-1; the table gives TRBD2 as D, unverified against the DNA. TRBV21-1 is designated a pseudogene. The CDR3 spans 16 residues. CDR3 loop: CASSSGTSGRENEQFF. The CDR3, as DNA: TGTGCCAGCAGCAGTGGAACTAGCGGGAGGGAGAATGAGCAGTTCTTC.

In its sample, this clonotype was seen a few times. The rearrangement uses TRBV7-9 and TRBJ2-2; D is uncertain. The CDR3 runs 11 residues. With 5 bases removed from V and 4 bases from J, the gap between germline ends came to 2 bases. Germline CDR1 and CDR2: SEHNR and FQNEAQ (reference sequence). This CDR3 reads CASSPTGELFF. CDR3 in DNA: TGTGCCAGCAGCCCCACCGGGGAGCTGTTTTTT.

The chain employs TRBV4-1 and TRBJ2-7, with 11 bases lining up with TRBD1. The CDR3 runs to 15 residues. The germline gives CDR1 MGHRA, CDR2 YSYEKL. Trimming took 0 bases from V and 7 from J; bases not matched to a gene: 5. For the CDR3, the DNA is TGCGCCAGCAGCCAAGATGGACAGGGGGCAGGTGAGCAGTACTTC. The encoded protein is CASSQDGQGAGEQYF.

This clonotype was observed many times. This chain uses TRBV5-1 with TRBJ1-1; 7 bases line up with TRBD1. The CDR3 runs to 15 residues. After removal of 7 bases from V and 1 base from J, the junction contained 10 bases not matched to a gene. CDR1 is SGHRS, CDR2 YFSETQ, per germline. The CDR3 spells CASRLPGGSNTEAFF. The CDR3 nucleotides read TGCGCCAGCCGCCTCCCAGGGGGGTCGAACACTGAAGCTTTCTTT. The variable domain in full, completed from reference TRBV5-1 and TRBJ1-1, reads KAGVTQTPRYLIKTRGQQVTLSCSPISGHRSVSWYQQTPGQGLQFLFEYFSETQRNKGNFPGRFSGRQFSNSRSEMNVSTLELGDSALYLCASRLPGGSNTEAFFGQGTRLTVV.

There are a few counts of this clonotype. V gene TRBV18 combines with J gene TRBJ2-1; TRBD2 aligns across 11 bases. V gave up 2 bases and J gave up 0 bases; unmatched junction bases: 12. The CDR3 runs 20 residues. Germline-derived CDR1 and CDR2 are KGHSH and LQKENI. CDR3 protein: CASSPSGLAGIRSSYNEQFF. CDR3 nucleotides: TGTGCCAGCTCACCAAGCGGACTAGCGGGTATCAGGAGCTCCTACAATGAGCAGTTCTTC.

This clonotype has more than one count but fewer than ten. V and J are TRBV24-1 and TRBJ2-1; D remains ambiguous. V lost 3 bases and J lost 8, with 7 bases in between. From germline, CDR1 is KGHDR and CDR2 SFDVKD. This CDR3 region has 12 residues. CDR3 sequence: CATSDLRHEQFF. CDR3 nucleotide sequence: TGTGCCACCAGTGATCTACGCCATGAGCAGTTCTTC.

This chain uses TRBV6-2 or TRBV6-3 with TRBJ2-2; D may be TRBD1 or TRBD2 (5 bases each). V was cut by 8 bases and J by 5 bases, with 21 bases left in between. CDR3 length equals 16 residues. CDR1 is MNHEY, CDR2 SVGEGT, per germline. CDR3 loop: CASARRTSSETGELFF. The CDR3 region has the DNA TGTGCCAGCGCCCGGAGGACAAGCAGTGAAACCGGGGAGCTGTTTTTT.

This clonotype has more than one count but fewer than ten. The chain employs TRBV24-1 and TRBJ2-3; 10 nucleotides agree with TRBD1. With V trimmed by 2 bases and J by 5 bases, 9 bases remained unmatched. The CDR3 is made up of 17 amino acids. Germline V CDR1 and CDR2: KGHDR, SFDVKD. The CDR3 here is CATSDSRDRGLGDTQYF. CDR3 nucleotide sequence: TGTGCCACCAGTGATTCCCGGGACAGGGGCTTAGGAGATACGCAGTATTTT.

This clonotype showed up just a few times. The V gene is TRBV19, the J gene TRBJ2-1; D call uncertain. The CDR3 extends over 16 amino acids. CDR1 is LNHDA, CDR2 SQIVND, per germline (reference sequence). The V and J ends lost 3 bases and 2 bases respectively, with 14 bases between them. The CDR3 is CASSMESSNPYNEQFF. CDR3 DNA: TGTGCCAGTAGTATGGAATCTAGTAACCCCTACAATGAGCAGTTCTTC.

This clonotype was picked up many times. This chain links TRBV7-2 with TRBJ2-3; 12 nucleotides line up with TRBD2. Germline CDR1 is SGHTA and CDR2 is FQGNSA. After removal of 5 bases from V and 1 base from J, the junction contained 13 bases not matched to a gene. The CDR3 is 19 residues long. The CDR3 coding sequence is TGTGCCAGCAGCCTAAGGCTAGCGGGAGGGCAGAAGGGCACAGATACGCAGTATTTT. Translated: CASSLRLAGGQKGTDTQYF.

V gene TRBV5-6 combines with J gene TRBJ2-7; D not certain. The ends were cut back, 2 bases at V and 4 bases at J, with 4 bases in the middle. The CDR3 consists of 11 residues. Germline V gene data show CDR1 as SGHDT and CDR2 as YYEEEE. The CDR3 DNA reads TGTGCCAGCAGCTTTGAATACGAGCAGTACTTC. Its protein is CASSFEYEQYF.

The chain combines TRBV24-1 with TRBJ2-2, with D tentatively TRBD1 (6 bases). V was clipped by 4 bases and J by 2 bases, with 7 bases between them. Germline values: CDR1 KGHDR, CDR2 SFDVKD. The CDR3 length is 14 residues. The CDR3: CATSEQGNTGELFF. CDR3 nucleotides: TGTGCCACCAGTGAACAGGGAAACACCGGGGAGCTGTTTTTT.

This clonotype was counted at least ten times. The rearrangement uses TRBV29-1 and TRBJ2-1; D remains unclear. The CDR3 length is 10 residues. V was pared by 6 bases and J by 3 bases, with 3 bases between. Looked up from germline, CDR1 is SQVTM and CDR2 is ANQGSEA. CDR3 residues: CSVHYNEQFF. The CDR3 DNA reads TGCAGCGTCCACTACAATGAGCAGTTCTTC.

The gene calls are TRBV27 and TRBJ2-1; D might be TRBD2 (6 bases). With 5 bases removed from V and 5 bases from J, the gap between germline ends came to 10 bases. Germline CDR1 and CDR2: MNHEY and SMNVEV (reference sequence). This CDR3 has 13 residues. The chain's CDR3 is CASSQLAHNEQFF. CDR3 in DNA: TGTGCCAGCAGTCAACTAGCCCACAATGAGCAGTTCTTC.